A single sample is the source of the 23 T cell receptor beta chains below, sequenced in a study of T cells in Graves' hyperthyroidism and ophthalmopathy. RNA transcripts yielded amplified TCR beta CDR3 regions. First-round RT-PCR targeting the TCR CDR3 was performed with the HTBI primer set. TCRdb called the multiplex PCR reads again in MiXCR, with one record for every CDR3 protein. The repertoire has more than 550,000 distinct CDR3 sequences, 45% of them found once; the top ten carry less than 8.5%. The sequencing sample was made of peripheral blood or thyroid tissue (not recorded which). These receptors were obtained from an adult man with Graves' disease, either hyperthyroidism or ophthalmopathy (not recorded which).

CDR3 protein: CATSLGTQYF. The CDR3 bases are TGTGCCACCAGCCTGGGGACCCAGTACTTC. This chain links TRBV24-1 with TRBJ2-5; D gene unclear. Germline V gene data show CDR1 as KGHDR and CDR2 as SFDVKD. V shed 7 bases and J shed 7 bases, with 6 bases lying between them. The CDR3 is 10 residues long.

This clonotype occurred many times. The V gene is TRBV29-1, the J gene TRBJ2-5, with unresolved D. The V gene's germline CDR1 is SQVTM and CDR2 ANQGSEA. This CDR3 is built from 13 residues. Trimming stripped 4 bases from V and 2 bases from J, with 11 bases between. The chain's CDR3 is CSVAWVQQETQYF. In DNA form, the CDR3 reads TGCAGCGTTGCCTGGGTACAGCAAGAGACCCAGTACTTC.

This clonotype was detected ten times or more. The chain links TRBV5-1 to TRBJ2-7; 16 nucleotides match TRBD2. J was trimmed by 5 bases and V by 3 bases; bases with no gene match: 2. This CDR3 has 15 amino acids. The germline V gene has CDR1 SGHRS and CDR2 YFSETQ. The CDR3 nucleotides are TGCGCCAGCAGCTGGGGACTAGCGGGAGGGCACGAGCAGTACTTC. It codes for CASSWGLAGGHEQYF.

In regard to this clonotype: A much larger clone lies one base from this, so it may be a read error. The chain carries TRBV24-1 and TRBJ1-1; D is uncertain. This CDR3 is 14 amino acids long. From germline, CDR1 is KGHDR and CDR2 SFDVKD. In DNA, the CDR3 is TGTGCCATCAGTGAGCCCCCCGCTAACACTGAAGCTTTCTTT. Encoded protein: CAISEPPANTEAFF.

As to this clonotype: A much larger clone differs by one base, so this may be a read error. The V and J genes are TRBV2 and TRBJ2-6; TRBD1 aligns across 9 bases. J was trimmed by 3 bases and V by 6 bases; bases with no gene match: 12. Per the germline V gene, CDR1 is SNHLY and CDR2 is FYNNEI. This CDR3 has 18 residues. CDR3 residues: CASSETGGLHFGANVLTF. For the CDR3, the DNA is TGTGCCAGCAGCGAGACAGGGGGGCTGCACTTTGGGGCCAACGTCCTGACTTTC.

This clonotype was seen more than once but under ten times. The chain has TRBV7-2 and TRBJ1-1, with 8 bases fitting TRBD1. This CDR3 comprises 17 residues. V shed 5 bases and J 1 base; nucleotides not matched to a gene: 12. The V gene's germline CDR1 is SGHTA and CDR2 FQGNSA. CDR3 sequence reads: CASSIRPRTGRNTEAFF. The CDR3 DNA follows: TGTGCCAGCAGCATTAGACCCCGGACAGGGAGGAACACTGAAGCTTTCTTT.

This chain joins TRBV20-1 and TRBJ1-6; D remains ambiguous. The CDR3 sequence is 17 residues long. CDR1 DFQATT and CDR2 SNEGSKA come from the germline V gene (reference sequence). The V end lost 3 bases, the J end lost 0 bases, and 15 bases lay between the germline ends. CDR3 nucleotide sequence: TGCAGTGCTAGTGGTTTCAGACTCAGCTCCTATAATTCACCCCTCCACTTT. Its translation is CSASGFRLSSYNSPLHF.

This chain joins TRBV29-1 and TRBJ2-2; the match to TRBD1 covers 8 bases. The CDR3 is made up of 15 amino acids. Germline V gives CDR1 SQVTM, CDR2 ANQGSEA. Trimming removed 5 bases from V and 1 base from J; junction bases left unmatched: 6. In DNA form, the CDR3 reads TGCAGCGTTACCCCCGGGACAGGGAACACCGGGGAGCTGTTTTTT. Protein sequence: CSVTPGTGNTGELFF.

This clonotype was recorded a few times. This rearrangement joins TRBV13 to TRBJ2-5; the D gene is possibly TRBD1 (5 bases). The CDR3 is made up of 18 amino acids. V lost 5 bases and J lost 0, with 22 bases in between. The germline V gene has CDR1 PRHDT and CDR2 FYEKMQ (reference sequence). This CDR3 reads CASSARAQGFSYQETQYF. CDR3 sequence (DNA): TGTGCCAGCAGCGCTAGGGCCCAGGGATTTTCGTACCAAGAGACCCAGTACTTC.

The rearrangement uses TRBV7-9 and TRBJ1-2; unclear D gene. Germline CDR1 reads SEHNR; CDR2 reads FQNEAQ (reference sequence). The CDR3 sequence is 13 residues long. V lost 5 bases and J lost 3, with 10 bases in between. The CDR3 reads CASSQAGYYGYTF. DNA for the CDR3: TGTGCCAGCAGCCAAGCCGGGTACTATGGCTACACCTTC. Complete variable domain (other parts from reference TRBV7-9 and TRBJ1-2): DTGVSQNPRHKITKRGQNVTFRCDPISEHNRLYWYRQTLGQGPEFLTYFQNEAQLEKSRLLSDRFSAERPKGSFSTLEIQRTEQGDSAMYLCASSQAGYYGYTFGSGTRLTVV.

This clonotype was seen only a few times. The chain links TRBV5-1 to TRBJ2-2; 11 positions match TRBD1. Germline V gene data show CDR1 as SGHRS and CDR2 as YFSETQ. V trimming: 6 bases; J trimming: 0 bases; junction bases outside the gene matches: 4. The CDR3 spans 16 residues. CDR3 protein: CASMVGQGANTGELFF. As DNA, the CDR3 is TGCGCCAGCATGGTGGGACAGGGGGCGAACACCGGGGAGCTGTTTTTT. Combining the CDR3 with reference TRBV5-1 and TRBJ2-2 gives the whole variable domain KAGVTQTPRYLIKTRGQQVTLSCSPISGHRSVSWYQQTPGQGLQFLFEYFSETQRNKGNFPGRFSGRQFSNSRSEMNVSTLELGDSALYLCASMVGQGANTGELFFGEGSRLTVL.

This clonotype occurred a few times. The chain has TRBV5-1 and TRBJ1-4; no clear D gene. The CDR3 has 13 residues. Deletions cut 5 bases from V and 0 bases from J, with 5 bases between. Germline V gene lookup returns CDR1 SGHRS and CDR2 YFSETQ. CDR3 nucleotides: TGCGCCAGCAGGTCTTCAACTAATGAAAAACTGTTTTTT. Residues: CASRSSTNEKLFF.

Many counts were recorded for this clonotype. The chain combines TRBV29-1 with TRBJ1-2, with D unresolved. Germline CDR1 and CDR2: SQVTM and ANQGSEA. The CDR3 contains 11 residues. V lost 7 bases and J 0 bases, leaving 6 bases between the germline ends. CDR3: CSASANYGYTF. DNA of the CDR3: TGCAGCGCCTCGGCTAACTATGGCTACACCTTC. Full variable domain (rest looked up from reference TRBV29-1 and TRBJ1-2): SAVISQKPSRDICQRGTSLTIQCQVDSQVTMMFWYRQQPGQSLTLIATANQGSEATYESGFVIDKFPISRPNLTFSTLTVSNMSPEDSSIYLCSASANYGYTFGSGTRLTVV.

This clonotype was observed many times. The chain combines TRBV5-1 with TRBJ1-1; D gene uncertain. CDR1 is SGHRS and CDR2 is YFSETQ in the germline V gene. The CDR3 covers 13 residues. V gave up 1 base and J gave up 2 bases, with 6 bases separating them. In DNA, the CDR3 is TGCGCCAGCAGCTTGATGTCCAACACTGAAGCTTTCTTT. It is translated as CASSLMSNTEAFF.

This clonotype appeared many times. The rearrangement links TRBV20-1 to TRBJ2-5, with D uncertain. The CDR3 is 13 residues long. V was clipped by 3 bases and J by 0 bases, with 8 bases between them. Germline CDR1 DFQATT, CDR2 SNEGSKA (reference sequence). The CDR3 DNA is TGCAGTGCTAGTTCTGGGGACCAAGAGACCCAGTACTTC. Translated, it gives CSASSGDQETQYF.

This clonotype occurred a few times. The chain employs TRBV3-1 and TRBJ1-5, with 7 nucleotides matching TRBD1. Germline CDR1 reads LGHDT; CDR2 reads YNNKEL (reference sequence). V dropped 0 bases and J dropped 5; count of bases not matched to a gene: 4. This CDR3 is 15 amino acids long. CDR3 DNA: TGTGCCAGCAGCCAAGATGGGCAGGGGGATCAGCCCCAGCATTTT. It codes for CASSQDGQGDQPQHF.

In nucleotides, the CDR3 is TGTGCCAGCAGTCCGCAGGGGGCTGGCACTGAAGCTTTCTTT. Protein: CASSPQGAGTEAFF. This chain connects TRBV12-3 or TRBV12-4 to TRBJ1-1; 8 nucleotides match TRBD1. V was clipped by 5 bases and J by 4 bases; unmatched bases: 6. The CDR3 length is 14 residues.

This clonotype has ten or more counts. This chain uses TRBV19 with TRBJ1-5, with D hard to call. The CDR3 covers 15 residues. Trimming pared 3 bases from V and 1 base from J, leaving 10 bases between. The germline V gene encodes CDR1 LNHDA and CDR2 SQIVND (reference sequence). CDR3 nucleotides: TGTGCCAGTAGTATCAGGCAGGTCAGCAATCAGCCCCAGCATTTT. Protein sequence: CASSIRQVSNQPQHF.

V and J are TRBV12-3 or TRBV12-4 and TRBJ1-1, with 8 bases aligning to TRBD1. V dropped 6 bases and J dropped 8; count of bases not matched to a gene: 8. This CDR3 is built from 13 residues. The CDR3 DNA is TGTGCCAGCAGCCACGCGGACAGGGTAGAAGCTTTCTTT. Amino acid sequence: CASSHADRVEAFF.

V and J are TRBV10-3 and TRBJ2-5; the match to TRBD2 covers 8 bases. V gave up 6 bases and J gave up 5 bases; unmatched junction bases: 8. The germline CDR1 and CDR2 sequences are ENHRY and SYGVKD. The CDR3 loop spans 14 amino acids. The CDR3 here is CAISVSAGVETQYF. CDR3 in DNA: TGTGCCATCAGCGTCTCAGCGGGAGTGGAGACCCAGTACTTC.

This clonotype was observed at least ten times. This chain links TRBV6-1 with TRBJ1-5; perhaps TRBD1 as D (5 bases). In germline, CDR1 is MNHNS, CDR2 SASEGT. V lost 4 bases, J lost 3 bases, and 10 bases lay in between. This CDR3 has 14 amino acids. This CDR3 is CASSGGTFNQPQHF. The CDR3, as DNA: TGTGCCAGCAGTGGGGGGACGTTCAATCAGCCCCAGCATTTT.

J is TRBJ1-6 and V is TRBV10-3; D uncertain. Germline V gives CDR1 ENHRY, CDR2 SYGVKD. The germline V and J ends were trimmed by 2 bases and 9 bases, with 11 bases remaining between them. The CDR3 is made up of 14 amino acids. In DNA, the CDR3 is TGTGCCATCAGTGAGAATACGGGAGCTTCACCCCTCCACTTT. It yields the protein CAISENTGASPLHF.

The chain uses TRBV9 and TRBJ2-7, with D possibly being TRBD2 (7 bases). Germline V gene lookup returns CDR1 SGDLS and CDR2 YYNGEE. V dropped 4 bases and J dropped 0 bases, with 14 bases sitting between them. The CDR3 runs to 15 residues. The CDR3, as DNA: TGTGCCAGCAGCCGGGGGCGGGGGCTCTCCTACGAGCAGTACTTC. Its translation is CASSRGRGLSYEQYF.